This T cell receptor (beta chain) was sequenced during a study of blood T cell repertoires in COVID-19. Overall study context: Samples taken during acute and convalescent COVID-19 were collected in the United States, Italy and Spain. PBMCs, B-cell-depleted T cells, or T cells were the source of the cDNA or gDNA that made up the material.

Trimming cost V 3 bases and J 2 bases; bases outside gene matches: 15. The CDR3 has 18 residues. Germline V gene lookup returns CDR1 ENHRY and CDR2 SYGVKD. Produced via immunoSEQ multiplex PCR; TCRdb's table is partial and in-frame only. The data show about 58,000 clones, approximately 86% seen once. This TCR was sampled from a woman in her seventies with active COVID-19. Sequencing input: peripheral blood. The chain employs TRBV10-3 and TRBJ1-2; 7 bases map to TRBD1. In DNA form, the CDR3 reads TGTGCCATCAGTGACCCCGTTTCCGGGACAGAGGACAACTATGGCTACACCTTC. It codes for CAISDPVSGTEDNYGYTF.